The T cell receptor beta chain described here comes from a study of T cells expressing NK-cell markers. For each CDR3 protein, TCRdb gives one entry from its re-call of the 5' RACE reads, without DNA. The specimen's table records roughly 420,000 distinct CDR3 sequences. The sequence derives from a woman between 18 and 70 years old in good health. What was sequenced was blood T cells: a sorted CD56 or NKG2C T cell subset, CD4+ or CD8+ T cells, or bulk PBMC T cells (not recorded which).

CDR3 sequence reads: CASSFLRGSGNTIYF. V and J are TRBV12-3 or TRBV12-4 and TRBJ1-3; absent DNA, TCRdb's TRBD1 call cannot be checked. The CDR3 is made up of 15 amino acids.